The 26 T cell receptor beta chains in this list originate from one sample, sequenced in a study of regulatory T cells in long-lasting Graves disease. As to time point: newly diagnosed GD, antithyroid drugs for less than 3 months. PBMC-derived RNA was used for the TCR library. Assembly of TCR beta libraries relied on iRepertoire HTBI primers together with Arm-PCR of CDR3 regions. TCRdb fed the multiplex PCR reads into MiXCR, producing one record per CDR3 protein. The sample gives roughly 500,000 distinct CDR3 sequences, roughly 13% of which show up once; roughly 10% is in the top ten. The same sample was also studied in work on T cells in Graves' hyperthyroidism and ophthalmopathy.

Sequencing was performed on peripheral blood mononuclear cells (PBMCs), taken at new diagnosis, from a patient treated with antithyroid drugs. These receptors came from a man aged 25 to 40 with Graves disease.

This clonotype was observed a handful of times. The chain combines TRBV19 with TRBJ2-2; 7 bases align to TRBD1. The CDR3 is 15 amino acids. Looked up from germline, CDR1 is LNHDA and CDR2 is SQIVND (reference sequence). The V gene end was trimmed by 0 bases and the J gene end by 9 bases; junction bases not matched to a gene: 7. Here the CDR3 reads CASSIDLYRGRELFF. The CDR3 nucleotides are TGTGCCAGTAGTATAGATCTTTACAGGGGCCGGGAGCTGTTTTTT.

The chain carries TRBV19 and TRBJ2-3, with D unclear. Germline CDR1 and CDR2: LNHDA and SQIVND (reference sequence). The ends were cut back, 1 base at V and 2 bases at J, with 7 bases in the middle. The CDR3 extends over 14 amino acids. The CDR3 is CASSIGRFTDTQYF. In DNA, the CDR3 is TGTGCCAGTAGTATAGGCAGGTTCACAGATACGCAGTATTTT.

Comment on this clonotype: A single base separates this from a much larger clone, so it may be a read error. The rearrangement uses TRBV29-1 and TRBJ2-7; the D is unclear. The CDR3 consists of 13 residues. CDR1 and CDR2 (germline): SQVTM, ANQGSEA. The ends were cut back, 5 bases at V and 0 bases at J, with 11 bases in the middle. This CDR3 reads CSVSGISSYEQYF. The CDR3 DNA reads as TGCAGCGTTTCCGGCATTAGCTCCTACGAGCAGTACTTC.

The table lists this clonotype with a few counts. The chain couples TRBV20-1 to TRBJ2-2; D perhaps matches TRBD2 (5 bases). Trimming shortened V by 0 bases and J by 6 bases, and 5 bases separated the two germline ends. The length of the CDR3 is 12 residues. Germline V gene data show CDR1 as DFQATT and CDR2 as SNEGSKA (reference sequence). CDR3 amino acids: CSARERAGELFF. For the CDR3, the DNA is TGCAGTGCTAGAGAGAGGGCCGGGGAGCTGTTTTTT.

This clonotype was seen many times. V and J are TRBV20-1 and TRBJ1-1, with D hard to call. Germline V gives CDR1 DFQATT, CDR2 SNEGSKA (reference sequence). V lost 3 bases to trimming and J lost 6 bases, with 5 bases between them. The length of the CDR3 is 10 residues. The CDR3 coding sequence is TGCAGTGCTAGTAGCCCTGAAGCTTTCTTT. Its translation is CSASSPEAFF.

V is TRBV6-1 and J is TRBJ1-2; D is unclear. CDR3 size: 18 residues. Germline lookup yields CDR1 MNHNS and CDR2 SASEGT. V gave up 6 bases and J gave up 0 bases, with 23 bases separating them. The CDR3 reads CASRTTLTDALSNYGYTF. The CDR3 DNA sequence: TGTGCCAGCAGGACGACCCTCACCGATGCCCTTTCTAACTATGGCTACACCTTC.

This clonotype was observed at least ten times. This chain uses TRBV18 with TRBJ1-5; D may be TRBD1 (6 bases). V shed 3 bases and J shed 7 bases, with 13 bases lying between them. The CDR3 is 14 residues long. Per germline, CDR1 KGHSH and CDR2 LQKENI. CDR3 amino acids: CASSPGGARQPQHF. In DNA, the CDR3 is TGTGCCAGCTCACCGGGGGGGGCAAGGCAGCCCCAGCATTTT.

This clonotype was detected a few times. The CDR3 spells CASSSGLAEREYF. The CDR3, as DNA: TGTGCCAGCAGCTCGGGACTAGCAGAGAGGGAGTACTTC. V is TRBV5-4 and J is TRBJ2-7; 9 bases match TRBD2. Germline V gene data show CDR1 as SGHNT and CDR2 as YYREEE (reference sequence). V lost 3 bases to trimming and J lost 11 bases; unmatched junction nucleotides: 9. The CDR3 extends over 13 amino acids.

The chain carries TRBV19 and TRBJ1-1; TRBD1 agrees at 7 bases. The CDR3 runs to 15 residues. The ends lost 3 bases at V and 6 bases at J; junction bases unmatched: 10. Germline V gene lookup returns CDR1 LNHDA and CDR2 SQIVND (reference sequence). DNA of the CDR3: TGTGCCAGTAGTATCCGGCAGGGGGAGCGGGCTGAAGCTTTCTTT. Protein: CASSIRQGERAEAFF.

A few counts support this clonotype. The chain uses TRBV9 and TRBJ2-4; D could derive from TRBD1 or TRBD2 (6 bases each). Looked up from germline, CDR1 is SGDLS and CDR2 is YYNGEE. Between the trimmed V and J ends, which lost 4 bases and 0 bases, there was a span of 14 bases. The CDR3 contains 16 residues. Written as DNA, the CDR3 is TGTGCCAGCAGCCCAGACGGGGGCATAGCCAAAAACATTCAGTACTTC. It specifies CASSPDGGIAKNIQYF.

Ten or more counts support this clonotype. The CDR3 reads CASSFYTDNEQFF. DNA of the CDR3: TGTGCCAGCAGCTTTTACACGGACAATGAGCAGTTCTTC. V gene TRBV11-2 combines with J gene TRBJ2-1; D unclear. Germline V CDR1 and CDR2: SGHAT, FQNNGV. There are 13 residues in the CDR3. The V gene lost 3 bases and the J gene lost 5 bases, with 8 bases spanning the gap.

This clonotype was seen repeatedly, ten times or more. In DNA, the CDR3 is TGCAGCGTTGATCGGGGTAGCGGGTACGAGCAGTACTTC. Its protein product is CSVDRGSGYEQYF. The chain combines TRBV29-1 with TRBJ2-7; 7 bases fit TRBD2. V gave up 3 bases and J gave up 4 bases; unmatched junction bases: 6. Germline CDR1 reads SQVTM; CDR2 reads ANQGSEA. The CDR3 has 13 residues.

The rearrangement uses TRBV12-5 and TRBJ2-3; D is unclear. V gave up 5 bases and J gave up 5 bases, with 17 bases separating them. The CDR3 length is 15 residues. CDR1 and CDR2 (germline): LGHNT, FRNRAP. The CDR3 nucleotides are TGTGCTAGTGGTCCGCTTCAGCCGGGCCAAGATACGCAGTATTTT. This sequence encodes CASGPLQPGQDTQYF.

This clonotype showed up many times. This chain uses TRBV19 with TRBJ2-1; D is undetermined. The CDR3 covers 13 residues. Germline loops: CDR1 LNHDA, CDR2 SQIVND (reference sequence). V shed 9 bases and J shed 2 bases, with 11 bases lying between them. The CDR3 region is CASRTAPYNEQFF. The CDR3 DNA follows: TGTGCCAGCCGGACGGCCCCCTACAATGAGCAGTTCTTC.

This clonotype was observed many times. The V call is TRBV7-3, the J call TRBJ2-1; 9 bases are a match to TRBD2. J was trimmed by 9 bases and V by 4 bases; bases with no gene match: 10. The CDR3 loop spans 15 amino acids. Germline loops: CDR1 SGHTA, CDR2 FQGTGA. CDR3 DNA sequence: TGTGCCAGCAGCTCGCTAGCGGGAAACCGGGGTGAGCAGTTCTTC. It yields the protein CASSSLAGNRGEQFF.

V is TRBV29-1 and J is TRBJ2-7; TRBD1 might be the D (7 bases). Germline V gene data show CDR1 as SQVTM and CDR2 as ANQGSEA. The CDR3 runs 15 residues. Deletions cut 4 bases from V and 2 bases from J, with 18 bases between. CDR3 DNA: TGCAGCGTTGTCCCCAGGGGGAGGCCAACCTACGAGCAGTACTTC. Translation: CSVVPRGRPTYEQYF.

The chain has TRBV5-6 and TRBJ2-7; 8 bases agree with TRBD1. This CDR3 is built from 14 residues. The V segment lost 4 bases and the J segment 2 bases; nucleotides outside the gene matches: 5. Germline V CDR1 and CDR2: SGHDT, YYEEEE. This CDR3 is CASSRDRRPYEQYF. The CDR3 DNA is TGTGCCAGCAGCCGGGACAGGCGCCCCTACGAGCAGTACTTC.

The table lists this clonotype with many counts. This sequence joins TRBV29-1 and TRBJ2-7; no clear D gene. V lost 6 bases and J lost 4, with 22 bases in between. The CDR3 is 15 amino acids. Per the germline V gene, CDR1 is SQVTM and CDR2 is ANQGSEA. This chain's CDR3 is CSVLPAPEEPYEQYF. DNA for the CDR3: TGCAGCGTCCTTCCGGCCCCCGAGGAACCTTACGAGCAGTACTTC.

This clonotype was counted at least ten times. The rearrangement uses TRBV5-1 and TRBJ1-1; 8 bases map to TRBD1. The CDR3 consists of 12 residues. The germline gives CDR1 SGHRS, CDR2 YFSETQ. V shed 5 bases and J 8 bases; nucleotides not matched to a gene: 5. CDR3 nucleotides: TGCGCCAGCAGTCAACAGGGGGGAGAAGCTTTCTTT. This codes for CASSQQGGEAFF.

The rearrangement uses TRBV20-1 and TRBJ2-2; 8 positions match TRBD2. This CDR3 region has 15 residues. V trimming: 2 bases; J trimming: 5 bases; junction bases outside the gene matches: 7. Germline V gene lookup returns CDR1 DFQATT and CDR2 SNEGSKA (reference sequence). The chain's CDR3 is CSARQAGVGTGELFF. CDR3 nucleotide sequence: TGCAGTGCTAGACAAGCGGGAGTGGGAACCGGGGAGCTGTTTTTT.

The rearrangement uses TRBV12-3 or TRBV12-4 and TRBJ1-2; the D is unclear. Trimming pared 7 bases from V and 6 bases from J, leaving 12 bases between. The CDR3 runs 12 residues. The DNA of the CDR3 is TGTGCCAGCACCCCGAGTATCGATGGCTACACCTTC. Its translation: CASTPSIDGYTF.

As to this clonotype: A read error is possible here, since a much larger clone lies one base away. V gene TRBV6-9 combines with J gene TRBJ1-1; D is unresolved. CDR1 and CDR2 (germline): MNHGY, SVAAGI. The CDR3 runs 12 residues. CDR3 in amino acids: CVSSYGVSEAFF. As DNA, the CDR3 is TGTGTCAGCAGTTACGGGGTCTCTGAAGCTTTCTTT.

Points on this clonotype: It is likely a read error, because the conserved phenylalanine at the end of the CDR3 is missing. The limits of the CDR3 on the DNA are not certain, so only TCRdb's listed CDR3 is given. The J gene is TRBJ2-4, the V gene TRBV18; the table's D call, TRBD2, was not checked against the DNA. Inclusive of both ends, the CDR3 amounts to 13 amino acids. Germline loops: CDR1 KGHSH, CDR2 LQKENI. The CDR3: CASSLETNPYFGP.

This clonotype was detected many times. The rearrangement links TRBV5-1 to TRBJ2-7; tentatively, D is TRBD1 or TRBD2 (5 bases each). This CDR3 has 15 residues. The germline gives CDR1 SGHRS, CDR2 YFSETQ. The V end was cut by 3 bases, the J end by 9 bases, with 22 bases between. CDR3 sequence: CASSSEGEYYERQYF. The CDR3 DNA follows: TGCGCCAGCAGCTCCGAAGGGGAGTACTACGAGCGGCAGTACTTC.

Ten or more counts support this clonotype. The chain recombines TRBV2 with TRBJ2-7; D possibly corresponds to TRBD2 (5 bases). This CDR3 has 14 residues. The V end was cut by 7 bases, the J end by 1 base, with 14 bases between. Germline loops: CDR1 SNHLY, CDR2 FYNNEI. Here the CDR3 reads CASKATGTSYEQYF. As DNA, the CDR3 is TGTGCCAGCAAAGCTACGGGAACTTCCTACGAGCAGTACTTC.

This clonotype has only a few counts. The V gene is TRBV6-1, the J gene TRBJ2-2; D might be TRBD2 (6 bases). This CDR3 region has 13 residues. Germline V lookup: CDR1 MNHNS, CDR2 SASEGT. The germline V and J ends were trimmed by 11 bases and 6 bases, with 16 bases remaining between them. CDR3 region: CAHGSTVPGELFF. CDR3 sequence (DNA): TGTGCCCACGGGAGCACGGTCCCCGGGGAGCTGTTTTTT.